This record looks at one T cell receptor beta chain sequence and its context. The antigen remains undetermined. TCRdb re-called the reads with MiXCR, one entry per CDR3 protein. Found here are 200,000 to 300,000 distinct CDR3 sequences, approximately 8.3% of them singletons; the top ten hold roughly 16%. The length of the CDR3 is 16 residues. The V gene's germline CDR1 is SGHDT and CDR2 YYEEEE. Trimming took off 0 bases at V and 10 bases at J, with 20 bases between the two ends. These data belong to a study of T cell repertoires in cytomegalovirus infection. As for the study in general: Public TCR beta signatures indicated both CMV infection and matching HLA type. Study-level results: HLA-C-restricted TCR beta clonotypes specific for CMV led the ex vivo response.

This sequence originates from a human donor in good health (CMV status not recorded). Some clones in this sample may be carry-over from other donors' samples. Sequenced: PBMCs. The chain is built from TRBV5-6 and TRBJ2-1; D could derive from TRBD1 or TRBD2 (5 bases each). The CDR3: CASSLGTQAGRTEQFF. The CDR3 DNA reads TGTGCCAGCAGCTTGGGGACCCAGGCAGGGAGAACGGAGCAGTTCTTC.